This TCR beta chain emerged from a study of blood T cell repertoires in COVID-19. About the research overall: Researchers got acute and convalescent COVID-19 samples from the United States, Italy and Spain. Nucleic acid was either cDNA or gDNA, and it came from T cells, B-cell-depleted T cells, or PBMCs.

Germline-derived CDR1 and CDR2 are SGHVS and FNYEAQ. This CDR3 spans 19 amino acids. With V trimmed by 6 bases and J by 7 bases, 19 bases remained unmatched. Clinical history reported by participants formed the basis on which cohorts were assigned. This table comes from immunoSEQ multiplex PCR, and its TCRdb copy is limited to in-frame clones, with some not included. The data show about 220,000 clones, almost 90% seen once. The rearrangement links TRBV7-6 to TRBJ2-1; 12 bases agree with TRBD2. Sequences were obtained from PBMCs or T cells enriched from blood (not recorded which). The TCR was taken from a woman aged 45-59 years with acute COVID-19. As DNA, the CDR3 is TGTGCCAGCAGTTTAAGGGCCCTTTTAGGGACTAGCGGGTTGAATGAGCAGTTCTTC. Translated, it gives CASSLRALLGTSGLNEQFF.